This is a list of T cell receptor beta chains from one sample in a study of T cells in Graves' hyperthyroidism and ophthalmopathy. MiXCR, applied by TCRdb to the multiplex PCR reads, yields one record per CDR3 protein. The sample lists around 300,000 distinct CDR3 sequences, approximately 15% seen once, with 6.5% to 10% in the top ten. The sample taken for sequencing was blood. Every receptor here comes from a woman aged 40-49 years with Graves' hyperthyroidism. Each CDR3 is given with its conserved first and last residue. Each record gives: J gene, V gene, CDR3 protein.

TRBJ2-7 TRBV20-1 CSPGRDYEQYF
TRBJ2-7 TRBV2 CASTRDRGLYEQYF
TRBJ2-5 TRBV28 CASSLGGTGGPWPQYF
TRBJ2-1 TRBV29-1 CSVEGVSSSGVRVNEQFF
TRBJ1-1 TRBV20-1 CSAREGDGRYTEAFF
TRBJ1-1 TRBV6-1 CASSEEGSTEAFF
TRBJ1-2 TRBV5-1 CASSTTGGLGSRDGYTF
TRBJ2-7 TRBV12-3/TRBV12-4 CASSSGIFHYEQYF
TRBJ2-3 TRBV12-3/TRBV12-4 CASSPRVAGADTQYF
TRBJ1-5 TRBV2 CASSRVNSNQPQHF
TRBJ1-5 TRBV12-3/TRBV12-4 CASSHTGGNQPQHF
TRBJ1-2 TRBV20-1 CSGGHSNYGYTF
TRBJ2-3 TRBV27 CASGGQGGTDTQYF
TRBJ1-4 TRBV30 CAWRKEWEKLFF
TRBJ1-5 TRBV6-1 CASRLQWNQPQHF
TRBJ1-2 TRBV5-4 CASSLGDNYGYTF
TRBJ2-7 TRBV2 CASSSLAGEVVYEQYF
TRBJ2-1 TRBV2 CASSEGLAQFF
TRBJ1-4 TRBV28 CASSPTGVGEKLFF
TRBJ2-3 TRBV4-1 CASSQVRSGTDTQYF
TRBJ2-4 TRBV5-5 CASSQGQGTKNIQYF
TRBJ2-7 TRBV20-1 CSARAPRRGLAGGTYEQYF
TRBJ2-5 TRBV7-9 CASSLASASWETQYF
TRBJ2-7 TRBV7-2 CASSHRGSYEQYF
TRBJ2-1 TRBV15 CATSREGLAGYGYNEQFF